This passage covers 15 T cell receptor beta chains from one sample sequenced in a study of blood T cell repertoires in COVID-19. Data came from immunoSEQ multiplex PCR; TCRdb stores just in-frame clones and leaves some out. Counted here are over 200,000 clones, around 86% occurring once; the ten biggest clones make up around 6.5%. Sequenced input: peripheral blood. These receptors were taken from a man between 60 and 75 years old who had recovered from COVID-19.

This chain connects TRBV5-1 to TRBJ1-4, with TRBD1 identical over 10 bases. The germline CDR1 and CDR2 sequences are SGHRS and YFSETQ. The CDR3 is 16 residues long. V shed 4 bases and J 1 base; nucleotides not matched to a gene: 4. Written as DNA, the CDR3 is TGCGCCAGCAGCAGGACAGGGGGTAGAACTAATGAAAAACTGTTTTTT. Amino acid sequence: CASSRTGGRTNEKLFF.

This sequence joins TRBV12-3 or TRBV12-4 and TRBJ1-1; 7 nucleotides match TRBD1. There are 13 residues in the CDR3. Losses at the gene ends were 6 bases for V and 10 bases for J; bases not matched to a gene: 11. CDR3 DNA sequence: TGTGCCAGCAGCCCAGGGGGGCCGCAGGGAGCTTTCTTT. Its protein product is CASSPGGPQGAFF.

As DNA, the CDR3 is TGTGCCAGCACCCGGACAACGAACACTGAAGCTTTCTTT. Its translation is CASTRTTNTEAFF. The chain couples TRBV6-5 to TRBJ1-1, with D possibly being TRBD1 (5 bases). CDR3 length: 13 residues. V lost 7 bases and J lost 1, with 10 bases in between. Germline-derived CDR1 and CDR2 are MNHEY and SVGAGI.

The chain is built from TRBV29-1 and TRBJ1-1, with D unclear. The length of the CDR3 is 12 residues. Trimming pared 4 bases from V and 5 bases from J, leaving 11 bases between. Germline assignment: CDR1 SQVTM and CDR2 ANQGSEA. CDR3 region: CSVVEEGTEAFF. The CDR3 region has the DNA TGCAGCGTTGTGGAGGAGGGAACTGAAGCTTTCTTT.

The chain's CDR3 is CASSRWGQGTTDTQYF. As DNA, the CDR3 is TGTGCCAGTAGTAGGTGGGGGCAGGGGACCACAGATACGCAGTATTTT. This chain joins TRBV19 and TRBJ2-3, with a weak D call TRBD1 (6 bases). The V end lost 4 bases, the J end lost 2 bases, and 16 bases lay between the germline ends. The germline CDR1 and CDR2 sequences are LNHDA and SQIVND (reference sequence). The CDR3 is made up of 16 amino acids.

The gene calls are TRBV11-2 and TRBJ1-2, with 7 bases aligning to TRBD1. Trimming took 5 bases from V and 6 from J; bases not matched to a gene: 6. CDR3 length: 13 amino acids. Looked up from germline, CDR1 is SGHAT and CDR2 is FQNNGV. In nucleotides, the CDR3 is TGTGCCAGCAGCGTTGACAGGGTAGATGGCTACACCTTC. As protein: CASSVDRVDGYTF.

The chain employs TRBV28 and TRBJ2-2; TRBD2 might be the D (5 bases). V was cut by 6 bases and J by 1 base, with 15 bases left in between. CDR1 is MDHEN, CDR2 SYDVKM, per germline. This CDR3 has 16 amino acids. The CDR3 nucleotides are TGTGCCAGCAGACCAGCGGAAAACCTGAACACCGGGGAGCTGTTTTTT. It codes for CASRPAENLNTGELFF.

The V and J genes are TRBV7-9 and TRBJ1-2, with TRBD1 matching 8 bases. The ends lost 2 bases at V and 4 bases at J; junction bases unmatched: 3. Germline assignment: CDR1 SEHNR and CDR2 FQNEAQ (reference sequence). This CDR3 has 14 residues. CDR3 DNA: TGTGCCAGCAGCTTACCAGGGGGCTTCTATGGCTACACCTTC. Translating it yields CASSLPGGFYGYTF.

The J gene is TRBJ2-3, the V gene TRBV5-4; the match to TRBD2 covers 11 bases. This CDR3 comprises 16 residues. The junction had 5 bases not matched to a gene; V was cut back by 3 bases and J by 2 bases. In germline, CDR1 is SGHNT, CDR2 YYREEE (reference sequence). The CDR3 DNA is TGTGCCAGCAGCTCCCGACTAGCGGGGCTCACAGATACGCAGTATTTT. As protein: CASSSRLAGLTDTQYF.

The chain recombines TRBV9 with TRBJ2-3; TRBD2 might be the D (5 bases). There are 15 residues in the CDR3. Looked up from germline, CDR1 is SGDLS and CDR2 is YYNGEE. V lost 3 bases to trimming and J lost 3 bases, with 14 bases between them. Here the CDR3 DNA reads TGTGCCAGCAGCGCCCATACGAGGGAGACAGATACGCAGTATTTT. It encodes CASSAHTRETDTQYF.

This chain joins TRBV11-3 and TRBJ2-1; TRBD2 agrees at 16 bases. The CDR3 totals 19 residues. Unmatched junction bases numbered 10, after V lost 5 bases and J lost 3 bases. Looked up from germline, CDR1 is SGHNT and CDR2 is YENEEA. The CDR3 bases are TGTGCCAGCAGCCCCGGGGCCGGGACTAGCGGGAGGGTCTACAATGAGCAGTTCTTC. It yields the protein CASSPGAGTSGRVYNEQFF.

The CDR3 here is CASSSSGFQPQHF. In DNA, the CDR3 is TGTGCCAGCAGCTCCAGCGGGTTTCAGCCCCAGCATTTT. The chain is built from TRBV5-6 and TRBJ1-5; D ambiguous. The V gene's germline CDR1 is SGHDT and CDR2 YYEEEE. The CDR3 is 13 amino acids. The ends were cut back, 3 bases at V and 6 bases at J, with 10 bases in the middle. The full variable domain, completed using reference TRBV5-6 and TRBJ1-5, is DAGVTQSPTHLIKTRGQQVTLRCSPKSGHDTVSWYQQALGQGPQFIFQYYEEEERQRGNFPDRFSGHQFPNYSSELNVNALLLGDSALYLCASSSSGFQPQHFGDGTRLSIL.

V gene TRBV27 combines with J gene TRBJ2-2, with 10 bases fitting TRBD2. The CDR3 length is 18 residues. V lost 2 bases to trimming and J lost 6 bases; unmatched junction nucleotides: 12. Germline V gene data show CDR1 as MNHEY and CDR2 as SMNVEV (reference sequence). The CDR3 loop reads CASSLEPPLAGAPGELFF. CDR3 nucleotide sequence: TGTGCCAGCAGTTTAGAACCCCCGCTAGCGGGAGCCCCCGGGGAGCTGTTTTTT.

The chain is built from TRBV4-3 and TRBJ2-7, with TRBD1 matching over 7 bases. Germline assignment: CDR1 LGHNA and CDR2 YSLEER. The CDR3 extends over 14 amino acids. With V trimmed by 4 bases and J by 0 bases, 3 bases remained unmatched. This CDR3 is CASSPGTVSYEQYF. The CDR3, as DNA: TGCGCCAGCAGCCCCGGGACAGTCTCCTACGAGCAGTACTTC.

This clone qualifies as medium-sized. CDR3 loop: CASSLAGDQPQHF. For the CDR3, the DNA is TGCGCCAGCAGCTTGGCCGGGGATCAGCCCCAGCATTTT. The rearrangement uses TRBV5-1 and TRBJ1-5; unclear D gene. This CDR3 has 13 residues. Trimming left V 0 bases short and J 5 bases short, with 6 bases between. CDR1 is SGHRS, CDR2 YFSETQ, per germline. The full variable domain, completed using reference TRBV5-1 and TRBJ1-5, is KAGVTQTPRYLIKTRGQQVTLSCSPISGHRSVSWYQQTPGQGLQFLFEYFSETQRNKGNFPGRFSGRQFSNSRSEMNVSTLELGDSALYLCASSLAGDQPQHFGDGTRLSIL.